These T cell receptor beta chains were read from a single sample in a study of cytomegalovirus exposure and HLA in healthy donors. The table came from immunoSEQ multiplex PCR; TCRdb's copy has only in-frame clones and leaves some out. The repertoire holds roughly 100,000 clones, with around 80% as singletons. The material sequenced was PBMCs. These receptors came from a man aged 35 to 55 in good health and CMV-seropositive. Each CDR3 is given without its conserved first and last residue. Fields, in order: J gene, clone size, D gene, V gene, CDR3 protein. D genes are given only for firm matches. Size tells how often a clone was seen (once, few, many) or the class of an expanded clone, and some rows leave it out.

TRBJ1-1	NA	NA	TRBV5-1	ASSETQGEAF
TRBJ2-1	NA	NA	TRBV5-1	ASSLAVSLADEQF
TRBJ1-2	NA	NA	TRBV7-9	ASSPRPTANYGYT
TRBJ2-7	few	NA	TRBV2	ASMTSGTEQY
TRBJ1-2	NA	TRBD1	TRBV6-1	ASLPGQNYGYT
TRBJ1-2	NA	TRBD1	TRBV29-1	SVPEDRGHYGYT
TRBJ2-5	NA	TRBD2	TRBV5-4	ASSPRGGRGAETQY
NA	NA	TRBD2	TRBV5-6	ASSFGRGEQY
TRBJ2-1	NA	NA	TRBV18	ASSPTGGDNEQF
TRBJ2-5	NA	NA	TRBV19	ASSTVQETQY
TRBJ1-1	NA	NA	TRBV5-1	ASSYRDTNTEAF
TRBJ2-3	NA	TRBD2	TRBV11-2	ASSLDLAGGLTDTQY
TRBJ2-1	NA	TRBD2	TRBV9	ASSVVSLAGNEQF
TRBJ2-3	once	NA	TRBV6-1	ASIDPLRTDTQY
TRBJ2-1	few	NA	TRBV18	ASSPQGILRGEQF
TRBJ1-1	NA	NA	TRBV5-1	ASSLDPPGINTEAF
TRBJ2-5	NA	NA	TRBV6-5	ASSPVVLEETQY
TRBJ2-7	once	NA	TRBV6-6	ASSSTPGFEQY
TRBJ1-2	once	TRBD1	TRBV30	AWSPTGNYGYT
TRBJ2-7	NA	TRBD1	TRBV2	ASKLGQGANYEQY
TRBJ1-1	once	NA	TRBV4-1	ASSQTARSEPPGTEAF
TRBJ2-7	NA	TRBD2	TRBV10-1	ASSEGPAGSSGDYEQY
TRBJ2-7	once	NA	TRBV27	ASSLSSAVTYEQY
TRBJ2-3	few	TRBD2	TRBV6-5	ASSLTSGGPLDTQY
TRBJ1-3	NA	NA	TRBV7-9	ASSLAVGGGISGNTIY
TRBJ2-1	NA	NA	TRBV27	ASSLRAHYNEQF
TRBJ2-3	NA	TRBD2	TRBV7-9	ASSSLRGGGDTQY
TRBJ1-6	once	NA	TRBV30	AWTGTPNSPLH
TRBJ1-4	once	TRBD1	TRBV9	ASSLGQAFGKLF
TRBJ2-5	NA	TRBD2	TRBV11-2	ASSLDLAGETQY
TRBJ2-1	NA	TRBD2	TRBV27	ASRTTGGGAHNEQF
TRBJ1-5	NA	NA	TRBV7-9	ASSSAGGIGNQPQH
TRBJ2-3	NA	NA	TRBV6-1	ASSEAGSPSTDTQY
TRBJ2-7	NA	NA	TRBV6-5	ASSYRQMGGYEQY
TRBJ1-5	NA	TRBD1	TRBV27	ASSSRTGSGNQPQH
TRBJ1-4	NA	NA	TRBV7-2	ASSLYRNEKLF
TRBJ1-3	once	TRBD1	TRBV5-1	ASSLAAGTGTSGNTIY
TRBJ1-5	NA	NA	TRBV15	ATSRDLGEPQH
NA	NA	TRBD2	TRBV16	ASSQPGLAYEQY
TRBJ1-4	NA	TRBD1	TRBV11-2	ASSFRDSQYEKLF
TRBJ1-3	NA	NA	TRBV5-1	ASSLVQGSGNTIY
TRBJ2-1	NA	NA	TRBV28	ASSLPGSYNEQF
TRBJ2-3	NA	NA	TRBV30	AWSPRGATQY
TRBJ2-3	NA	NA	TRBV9	ASSVQLTSTDTQY
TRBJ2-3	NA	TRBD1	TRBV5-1	ASSWTGGTDTQY